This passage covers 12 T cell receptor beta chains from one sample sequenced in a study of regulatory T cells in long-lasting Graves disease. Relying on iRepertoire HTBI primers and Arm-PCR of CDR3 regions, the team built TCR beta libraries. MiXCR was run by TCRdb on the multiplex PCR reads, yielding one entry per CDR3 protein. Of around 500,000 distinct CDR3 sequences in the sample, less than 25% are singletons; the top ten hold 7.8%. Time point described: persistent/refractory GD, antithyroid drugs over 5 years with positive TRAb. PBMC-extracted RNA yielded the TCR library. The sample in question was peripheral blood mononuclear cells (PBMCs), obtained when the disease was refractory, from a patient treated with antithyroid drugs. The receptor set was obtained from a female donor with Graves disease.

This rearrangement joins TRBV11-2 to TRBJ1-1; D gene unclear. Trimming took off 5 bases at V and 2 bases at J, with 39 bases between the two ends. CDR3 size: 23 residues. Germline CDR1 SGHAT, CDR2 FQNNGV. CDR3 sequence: CASSKKRRGKFGSEIRLNTEAFF. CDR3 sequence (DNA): TGTGCCAGCAGCAAAAAGCGACGTGGAAAATTCGGATCCGAAATAAGGTTAAACACTGAAGCTTTCTTT.

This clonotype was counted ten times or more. CDR3 sequence reads: CASSGLARPEQYF. In DNA form, the CDR3 reads TGTGCCAGCAGCGGACTAGCTCGGCCCGAGCAGTACTTC. This chain uses TRBV2 with TRBJ2-7, with 8 bases lining up with TRBD2. The CDR3 contains 13 residues. In germline, CDR1 is SNHLY, CDR2 FYNNEI. The V gene end was trimmed by 6 bases and the J gene end by 6 bases; junction bases not matched to a gene: 7.

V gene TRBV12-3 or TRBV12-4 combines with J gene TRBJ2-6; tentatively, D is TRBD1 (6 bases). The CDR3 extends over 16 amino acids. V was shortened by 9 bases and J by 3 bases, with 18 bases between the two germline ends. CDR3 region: CASTTGPLGGANVLTF. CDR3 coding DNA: TGTGCCAGTACGACAGGACCCCTCGGTGGGGCCAACGTCCTGACTTTC.

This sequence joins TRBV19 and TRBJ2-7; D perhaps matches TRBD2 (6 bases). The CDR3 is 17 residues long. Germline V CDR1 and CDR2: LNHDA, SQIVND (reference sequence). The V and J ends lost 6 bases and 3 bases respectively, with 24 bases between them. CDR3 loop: CASSDTGGRRVYYEQYF. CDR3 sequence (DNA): TGTGCCAGTAGCGATACCGGGGGACGCCGAGTCTACTACGAGCAGTACTTC.

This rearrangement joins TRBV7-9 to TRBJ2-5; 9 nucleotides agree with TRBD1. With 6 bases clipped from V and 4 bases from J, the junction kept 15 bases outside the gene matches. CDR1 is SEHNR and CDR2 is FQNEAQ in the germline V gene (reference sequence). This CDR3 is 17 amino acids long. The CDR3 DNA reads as TGTGCCAGCAGACCGGGACAGGGAGTGTTTGGTCGAGAGACCCAGTACTTC. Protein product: CASRPGQGVFGRETQYF. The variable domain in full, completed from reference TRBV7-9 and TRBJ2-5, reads DTGVSQNPRHKITKRGQNVTFRCDPISEHNRLYWYRQTLGQGPEFLTYFQNEAQLEKSRLLSDRFSAERPKGSFSTLEIQRTEQGDSAMYLCASRPGQGVFGRETQYFGPGTRLLVL.

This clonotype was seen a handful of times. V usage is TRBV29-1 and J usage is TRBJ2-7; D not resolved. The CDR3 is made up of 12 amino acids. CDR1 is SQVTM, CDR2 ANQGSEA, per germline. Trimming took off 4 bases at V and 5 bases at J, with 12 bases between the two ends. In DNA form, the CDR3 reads TGCAGCGTTGGGAAGACTGCCCACGAGCAGTACTTC. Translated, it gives CSVGKTAHEQYF.

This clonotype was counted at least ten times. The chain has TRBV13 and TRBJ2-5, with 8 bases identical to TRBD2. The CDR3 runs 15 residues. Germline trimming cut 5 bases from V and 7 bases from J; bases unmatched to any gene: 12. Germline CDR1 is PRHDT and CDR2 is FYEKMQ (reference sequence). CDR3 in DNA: TGTGCCAGCAGCGTATCACGGGCCCGGGAGGGGACCCAGTACTTC. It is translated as CASSVSRAREGTQYF.

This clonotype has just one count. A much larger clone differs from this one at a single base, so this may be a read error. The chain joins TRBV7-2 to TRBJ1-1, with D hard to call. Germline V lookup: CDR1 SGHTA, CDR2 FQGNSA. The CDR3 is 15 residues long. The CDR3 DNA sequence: TGTGCCAGCAGCTTAGCCCGGACGGGGAACACTGAAACTTTCTTT. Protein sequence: CASSLARTGNTETFF. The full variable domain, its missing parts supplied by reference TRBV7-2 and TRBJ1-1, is GAGVSQSPSNKVTEKGKDVELRCDPISGHTALYWYRQSLGQGLEFLIYFQGNSAPDKSGLPSDRFSAERTGGSVSTLTIQRTQQEDSAVYLCASSLARTGNTETFFGQGTRLTVV.

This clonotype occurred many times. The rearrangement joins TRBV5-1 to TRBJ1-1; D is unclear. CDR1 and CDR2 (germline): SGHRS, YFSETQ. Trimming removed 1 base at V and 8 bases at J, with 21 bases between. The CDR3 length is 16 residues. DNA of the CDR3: TGCGCCAGCAGCTTGTTGGTCATTGCTCGATCAAGAGAAGCTTTCTTT. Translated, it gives CASSLLVIARSREAFF.

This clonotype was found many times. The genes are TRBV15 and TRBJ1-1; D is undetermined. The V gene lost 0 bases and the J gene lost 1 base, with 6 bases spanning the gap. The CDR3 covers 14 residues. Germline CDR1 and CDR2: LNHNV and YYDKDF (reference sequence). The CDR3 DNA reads TGTGCCACCAGCAGAGATCGCAGGAACACTGAAGCTTTCTTT. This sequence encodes CATSRDRRNTEAFF. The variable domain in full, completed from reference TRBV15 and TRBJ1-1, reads DAMVIQNPRYQVTQFGKPVTLSCSQTLNHNVMYWYQQKSSQAPKLLFHYYDKDFNNEADTPDNFQSRRPNTSFCFLDIRSPGLGDTAMYLCATSRDRRNTEAFFGQGTRLTVV.

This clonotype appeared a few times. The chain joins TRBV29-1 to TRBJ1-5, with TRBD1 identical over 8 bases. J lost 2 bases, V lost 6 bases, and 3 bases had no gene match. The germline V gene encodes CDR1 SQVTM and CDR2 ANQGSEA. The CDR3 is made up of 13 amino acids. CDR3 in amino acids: CSVQDRGNQPQHF. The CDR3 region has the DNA TGCAGCGTCCAGGACAGGGGCAATCAGCCCCAGCATTTT.

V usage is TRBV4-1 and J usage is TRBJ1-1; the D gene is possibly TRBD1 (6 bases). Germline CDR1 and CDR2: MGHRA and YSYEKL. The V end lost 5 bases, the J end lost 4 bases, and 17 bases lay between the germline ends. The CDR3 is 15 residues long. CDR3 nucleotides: TGCGCCAGCAGCTCCGAAGGGGGGTCGGTCACTGAAGCTTTCTTT. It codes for CASSSEGGSVTEAFF.